Each of the 10 T cell receptor beta chains below was sequenced from the same sample in a study of metastatic and nonmetastatic thyroid tumors. TCRdb re-analyzed the PCR reads through MiXCR. The sample lists fewer than 40,000 clones; 15% were seen once. Thyroid surgery took place with no prior treatment in any patient. The sample taken for sequencing was blood. The receptors come from a male donor with papillary thyroid cancer or a benign thyroid nodule (not recorded which). Some clones in this sample may be carry-over from other donors' samples.

On this clone: Other DNA sequences from this sample encode an identical CDR3 as well. In nucleotides, the CDR3 is TGTGCCACCAGTGATGGCCCCGGCCTGAGGGGAGACACGCAGTATTTT. Translation gives CATSDGPGLRGDTQYF. V and J are TRBV24-1 and TRBJ2-3; D is possibly TRBD1 or TRBD2 (5 bases each). CDR3 length: 16 amino acids. The germline V gene has CDR1 KGHDR and CDR2 SFDVKD. V was shortened by 3 bases and J by 9 bases, with 21 bases between the two germline ends.

This clone was detected many times. Just one base apart from a much larger clone, this may be a read error. The genes are TRBV10-2 and TRBJ2-7; the D is unclear. Germline assignment: CDR1 WSHSY and CDR2 SAAADI. This CDR3 is 14 amino acids long. In nucleotides, the CDR3 is TGCGCCAGCAGTGAGTCGTCAGGCGTATACGGGCAGTACTTC. Translating gives CASSESSGVYGQYF.

This chain links TRBV6-5 with TRBJ2-1; D remains unclear. CDR1 is MNHEY, CDR2 SVGAGI, per germline. The CDR3 has 15 residues. The germline V and J ends were trimmed by 0 bases and 5 bases, with 11 bases remaining between them. CDR3 sequence reads: CASSYSRTWDNEQFF. The CDR3 bases are TGTGCCAGCAGTTACTCACGAACATGGGACAATGAGCAGTTCTTC.

This clone was picked up many times. The chain combines TRBV6-1 with TRBJ2-7; TRBD2 agrees at 13 bases. V trimming: 6 bases; J trimming: 7 bases; junction bases outside the gene matches: 9. This CDR3 region has 15 residues. CDR1 is MNHNS, CDR2 SASEGT, per germline. For the CDR3, the DNA is TGTGCCAGCAGACGAACTTGGACTAGCGGGAGTGAGCAGTACTTC. Amino acid sequence: CASRRTWTSGSEQYF.

This clone was seen more than once but under ten times. The chain links TRBV6-1 to TRBJ1-6; D remains ambiguous. This CDR3 spans 16 amino acids. Trimming shortened V by 9 bases and J by 1 base, and 16 bases separated the two germline ends. Germline CDR1 and CDR2: MNHNS and SASEGT. CDR3 in DNA: TGTGCCAGTATCAGAGCCGGGTCATCCTATAATTCACCCCTCCACTTT. Its protein is CASIRAGSSYNSPLHF.

The table lists this clone with many counts. Here the CDR3 DNA reads TGTGCCAGCAGTGAATCGGGGACGAGGACGGCCCAGTACTTC. It translates to CASSESGTRTAQYF. The rearrangement links TRBV2 to TRBJ2-5; the D gene could be TRBD1 or TRBD2 (5 bases each). CDR1 is SNHLY, CDR2 FYNNEI, per germline. This CDR3 region has 14 residues. V was trimmed by 2 bases and J by 9 bases, leaving 16 bases between them.

This clone was observed many times. The sample has other DNA sequences that encode this CDR3 too. The chain carries TRBV20-1 and TRBJ2-7, with TRBD2 identical over 10 bases. Germline V gives CDR1 DFQATT, CDR2 SNEGSKA (reference sequence). V shed 6 bases and J 0 bases; nucleotides not matched to a gene: 20. The CDR3 has 19 residues. The CDR3 coding sequence is TGCAGTGCGCCGCCTATACCCGGGACTAGCGCCTCGAGCTCCTACGAGCAGTACTTC. The encoded protein is CSAPPIPGTSASSSYEQYF.

This clone was counted at least ten times. This sequence joins TRBV2 and TRBJ1-5, with a possible D match to TRBD1 (5 bases). The length of the CDR3 is 15 residues. V lost 2 bases, J lost 5 bases, and 13 bases lay in between. Germline V gene sequence: CDR1 SNHLY, CDR2 FYNNEI. In nucleotides, the CDR3 is TGTGCCAGCAGTGAATGGCAGGGAAGTGATCAGCCCCAGCATTTT. Protein: CASSEWQGSDQPQHF.

At least ten counts were recorded for this clone. The rearrangement joins TRBV2 to TRBJ1-2; no definite D call. The CDR3 has 14 residues. Trimming took 6 bases from V and 4 from J, leaving 15 bases between them. Germline CDR1 reads SNHLY; CDR2 reads FYNNEI. The chain's CDR3 is CASRTGPSPYGYTF. CDR3 nucleotide sequence: TGTGCCAGCAGGACCGGGCCCAGCCCCTATGGCTACACCTTC.

A note on this clone: This may come from a read error, since a much larger clone is one base off. J is TRBJ2-2 and V is TRBV6-1; TRBD2 matches at 13 bases. The germline V gene encodes CDR1 MNHNS and CDR2 SASEGT. With V trimmed by 7 bases and J by 9 bases, 14 bases remained unmatched. The CDR3 runs to 17 residues. CDR3 residues: CASTLLAGGPSVWELFF. CDR3 in DNA: TGTGCCAGCACCCTACTAGCGGGAGGGCCGTCTGTCTGGGAGCTGTTTTTT.